This T cell receptor beta chain was recorded in a study of technical replicates of blood from several donors. Profiled with immunoSEQ multiplex PCR; TCRdb holds only in-frame clones, not every one. Seen here are just under 45,000 clones, roughly 96% observed once, and the top ten hold about 0.38%. The CDR3 is 15 residues long. Per germline, CDR1 SGHDT and CDR2 YYEEEE. V was pared by 1 base and J by 4 bases, with 14 bases between. The chain carries TRBV5-6 and TRBJ1-2; no clear D gene. The receptor was isolated from a human donor in good health. The sample taken for sequencing was T cells isolated from PBMCs. The CDR3 region has the DNA TGTGCCAGCAGCTTGTTGCGGACTGCCTTCTATGGCTACACCTTC. It translates to CASSLLRTAFYGYTF.